One and the same sample provided the 28 T cell receptor beta chains below, sequenced in a study of regulatory T cells in long-lasting Graves disease. Regarding time point: newly diagnosed GD, antithyroid drugs for less than 3 months. RNA isolated from PBMCs was used to make the TCR library. Building the TCR beta libraries relied on iRepertoire HTBI primers, and CDR3 regions underwent Arm-PCR. MiXCR, run by TCRdb on the multiplex PCR reads, gives a single entry per CDR3 protein. The sample lists hundreds of thousands of distinct CDR3 sequences, 15% to 20% seen once, with around a quarter in the top ten. These data were also filed under a second study, of T cells in Graves' hyperthyroidism and ophthalmopathy.

The sample in question was peripheral blood mononuclear cells (PBMCs), obtained at new diagnosis, from a patient treated with antithyroid drugs. These receptors were collected from a woman aged 35-60 years with Graves disease.

The sample holds many counts of this clonotype. The rearrangement uses TRBV24-1 and TRBJ1-5; tentative D call: TRBD1 (6 bases). The CDR3 is 14 residues long. Trimming cost V 7 bases and J 3 bases, with 12 bases left between them. The germline V gene has CDR1 KGHDR and CDR2 SFDVKD. Here the CDR3 DNA reads TGTGCCACCAGCATACAGGGTCTCAATCAGCCCCAGCATTTT. Translated: CATSIQGLNQPQHF.

The V call is TRBV5-8, the J call TRBJ1-2, with TRBD1 as a possible D gene (6 bases). This CDR3 is built from 13 residues. CDR1 is SGHTS and CDR2 is YDEGEE in the germline V gene. V shed 4 bases and J shed 7 bases, with 14 bases lying between them. CDR3 sequence reads: CASSTGMGGGYTF. For the CDR3, the DNA is TGTGCCAGCAGCACAGGGATGGGAGGTGGCTACACCTTC.

The chain recombines TRBV28 with TRBJ2-7, with TRBD1 identical over 11 bases. Germline CDR1 MDHEN, CDR2 SYDVKM. V shed 7 bases, J shed 7 bases, and the junction held 9 bases outside the gene matches. The CDR3 covers 14 residues. DNA of the CDR3: TGTGCCAGCATCGGACAGGGGGCCCCATGGGAGCAGTACTTC. This codes for CASIGQGAPWEQYF.

This chain joins TRBV6-1 and TRBJ2-7, with D perhaps assigned TRBD1 or TRBD2 (5 bases each). CDR3 size: 14 residues. Per germline, CDR1 MNHNS and CDR2 SASEGT. Trimming took 6 bases from V and 5 from J, leaving 17 bases between them. CDR3: CASRAGSGVNEQYF. CDR3 DNA sequence: TGTGCCAGCAGGGCAGGGTCCGGGGTTAACGAGCAGTACTTC.

The chain recombines TRBV20-1 with TRBJ1-1, with D perhaps TRBD1 (5 bases). Germline V gene sequence: CDR1 DFQATT, CDR2 SNEGSKA (reference sequence). Trimming removed 1 base at V and 0 bases at J, with 15 bases between. CDR3 length: 16 residues. The CDR3 loop is CSARARGSFVNTEAFF. In nucleotides, the CDR3 is TGCAGTGCTAGAGCCCGGGGGTCTTTTGTGAACACTGAAGCTTTCTTT.

This clonotype was seen many times. V usage is TRBV11-2 and J usage is TRBJ1-4; 9 bases are a match to TRBD1. The germline V gene encodes CDR1 SGHAT and CDR2 FQNNGV. The CDR3 loop spans 18 amino acids. The trim removed 3 bases at V and 8 bases at J, leaving 16 bases unmatched. As DNA, the CDR3 is TGTGCCAGCAGCTTGGGGGGGACAGGGTTTTCGGGTAGGGAAAAACTGTTTTTT. Protein: CASSLGGTGFSGREKLFF.

This clonotype came up a few times. The J gene is TRBJ1-6, the V gene TRBV6-1; D remains ambiguous. This CDR3 spans 15 amino acids. Trimming took off 7 bases at V and 0 bases at J, with 10 bases between the two ends. Germline assignment: CDR1 MNHNS and CDR2 SASEGT. CDR3 coding DNA: TGTGCCAGCATACGCGCCAGCTCCTATAATTCACCCCTCCACTTT. Protein sequence: CASIRASSYNSPLHF.

This clonotype was picked up many times. The chain has TRBV11-2 and TRBJ1-1; D is undetermined. V was shortened by 8 bases and J by 3 bases, with 13 bases between the two germline ends. CDR1 is SGHAT and CDR2 is FQNNGV in the germline V gene. This CDR3 spans 13 amino acids. The CDR3 protein is CASSPNQDTEAFF. The CDR3 coding sequence is TGTGCCAGCTCCCCCAACCAGGACACTGAAGCTTTCTTT. Complete variable domain (other parts from reference TRBV11-2 and TRBJ1-1): EAGVAQSPRYKIIEKRQSVAFWCNPISGHATLYWYQQILGQGPKLLIQFQNNGVVDDSQLPKDRFSAERLKGVDSTLKIQPAKLEDSAVYLCASSPNQDTEAFFGQGTRLTVV.

This clonotype was seen many times. The rearrangement uses TRBV20-1 and TRBJ2-5, with 7 bases lining up with TRBD2. The CDR3 spans 15 residues. V lost 5 bases, J lost 4 bases, and 13 bases stayed unmatched. Per germline, CDR1 DFQATT and CDR2 SNEGSKA (reference sequence). CDR3: CSAGAFSGAPETQYF. Written as DNA, the CDR3 is TGCAGTGCTGGGGCCTTCAGCGGGGCCCCAGAGACCCAGTACTTC.

The rearrangement uses TRBV29-1 and TRBJ2-3; tentative D call: TRBD2 (6 bases). Between the trimmed V and J ends, which lost 7 bases and 4 bases, there was a span of 15 bases. Per the germline V gene, CDR1 is SQVTM and CDR2 is ANQGSEA. The CDR3 is made up of 13 amino acids. CDR3 sequence (DNA): TGCAGCGCCGGTGGAGGGTTTGCAGATACGCAGTATTTT. Protein: CSAGGGFADTQYF.

The V gene is TRBV5-4, the J gene TRBJ2-7; 14 positions agree with TRBD2. The ends lost 6 bases at V and 6 bases at J; junction bases unmatched: 5. CDR3 length: 14 residues. Germline assignment: CDR1 SGHNT and CDR2 YYREEE (reference sequence). The CDR3: CASTLGLAGGEQYF. As DNA, the CDR3 is TGTGCCAGCACGCTCGGACTAGCGGGGGGCGAGCAGTACTTC.

In its sample, this clonotype was seen a few times. The genes are TRBV5-6 and TRBJ2-1; unclear D gene. Germline-derived CDR1 and CDR2 are SGHDT and YYEEEE. Trimming pared 3 bases from V and 9 bases from J, leaving 7 bases between. The CDR3 extends over 11 amino acids. CDR3 in amino acids: CASSWTAEQFF. The CDR3 DNA follows: TGTGCCAGCAGCTGGACGGCTGAGCAGTTCTTC.

This clonotype has only a few counts. The chain is built from TRBV6-9 and TRBJ2-6; maybe TRBD2 (6 bases). V gave up 4 bases and J gave up 1 base, with 14 bases separating them. CDR1 is MNHGY, CDR2 SVAAGI, per germline. The CDR3 is 17 amino acids. CDR3 sequence (DNA): TGTGCCAGCAGTTTGGTAGGGAGGAGTTCTGGGGCCAACGTCCTGACTTTC. As protein: CASSLVGRSSGANVLTF.

The table lists this clonotype with many counts. This chain connects TRBV7-3 to TRBJ1-1; the D gene is possibly TRBD1 (5 bases). V lost 5 bases and J 7 bases, leaving 14 bases between the germline ends. From germline, CDR1 is SGHTA and CDR2 FQGTGA. This CDR3 comprises 13 residues. The CDR3 reads CASSQGMGGEAFF. The CDR3 DNA reads TGTGCCAGCAGCCAGGGTATGGGGGGTGAAGCTTTCTTT.

The rearrangement links TRBV7-2 to TRBJ2-2; no definite D call. Trimming shortened V by 3 bases and J by 2 bases, and 13 bases separated the two germline ends. Germline CDR1 and CDR2: SGHTA and FQGNSA. CDR3 length equals 16 residues. DNA for the CDR3: TGTGCCAGCAGCTTGACCCGACTGATAAACACCGGGGAGCTGTTTTTT. This sequence encodes CASSLTRLINTGELFF.

In this sample, this clonotype turned up a few times. J is TRBJ1-2 and V is TRBV6-1, with D hard to call. The CDR3 covers 14 residues. The germline V gene encodes CDR1 MNHNS and CDR2 SASEGT. Trimming cost V 6 bases and J 0 bases, with 11 bases left between them. The CDR3 loop is CASRTITPNYGYTF. The CDR3 region has the DNA TGTGCCAGCAGGACTATTACACCTAACTATGGCTACACCTTC.

This clonotype was recorded a few times. V and J are TRBV7-6 and TRBJ2-1; 8 bases are a match to TRBD2. The CDR3 covers 15 residues. Per germline, CDR1 SGHVS and CDR2 FNYEAQ. Trimming took 6 bases from V and 2 from J; bases not matched to a gene: 6. CDR3 in DNA: TGTGCCAGCAGTCCCGGGGGGGCCACCTACAATGAGCAGTTCTTC. Its translation is CASSPGGATYNEQFF.

This clonotype was counted at least ten times. The gene calls are TRBV6-9 and TRBJ1-1; 9 positions agree with TRBD1. Germline loops: CDR1 MNHGY, CDR2 SVAAGI. There are 15 residues in the CDR3. J gave up 7 bases and V 3 bases, and 9 bases lay outside the gene matches. In DNA form, the CDR3 reads TGTGCCAGCAGTTACCAGTTAACAGGGGGCGGTGAAGCTTTCTTT. Residues: CASSYQLTGGGEAFF.

This clonotype was picked up many times. The chain combines TRBV18 with TRBJ1-1; D gene uncertain. The V gene lost 3 bases and the J gene lost 3 bases, with 8 bases spanning the gap. Germline CDR1 is KGHSH and CDR2 is LQKENI. The CDR3 is 13 amino acids. The CDR3 loop reads CASSPPEHTEAFF. Here the CDR3 DNA reads TGTGCCAGCTCACCCCCGGAGCACACTGAAGCTTTCTTT.

The CDR3 loop reads CASRTGAQKEAFF. Here the CDR3 DNA reads TGCGCCAGCAGGACAGGGGCACAAAAAGAAGCTTTCTTT. The chain joins TRBV10-1 to TRBJ1-1; 8 nucleotides agree with TRBD1. The CDR3 spans 13 residues. Germline V gene lookup returns CDR1 WNHNN and CDR2 SYGVQD (reference sequence). The V gene end was trimmed by 6 bases and the J gene end by 8 bases; junction bases not matched to a gene: 8.

As to this clonotype: Possible read error: a much larger clone is one base away. V and J are TRBV28 and TRBJ2-3, with 7 bases lining up with TRBD2. Per the germline V gene, CDR1 is MDHEN and CDR2 is SYDVKM. J gave up 10 bases and V 5 bases, and 3 bases lay outside the gene matches. The CDR3 contains 11 residues. The CDR3 sequence is CASSTGGAQYF. The CDR3 nucleotides are TGTGCCAGCAGTACGGGAGGTGCGCAGTATTTT.

J is TRBJ1-1 and V is TRBV7-9; D may be TRBD1 (5 bases). The ends were cut back, 6 bases at V and 7 bases at J, with 9 bases in the middle. Looked up from germline, CDR1 is SEHNR and CDR2 is FQNEAQ (reference sequence). This CDR3 spans 11 amino acids. CDR3 amino acids: CASSYDSEAFF. CDR3 DNA sequence: TGTGCCAGCAGTTACGACAGTGAAGCTTTCTTT.

This clonotype appeared many times. This chain links TRBV5-4 with TRBJ1-5, with unresolved D. CDR3 length: 13 residues. The V gene lost 2 bases and the J gene lost 7 bases, with 10 bases spanning the gap. The germline V gene has CDR1 SGHNT and CDR2 YYREEE (reference sequence). CDR3 DNA: TGTGCCAGCAGCTTTGGGGAGGGCCAGCCCCAGCATTTT. It codes for CASSFGEGQPQHF.

The chain joins TRBV29-1 to TRBJ1-1, with 8 bases lining up with TRBD1. Germline CDR1 reads SQVTM; CDR2 reads ANQGSEA. V trimming: 6 bases; J trimming: 5 bases; junction bases outside the gene matches: 8. The CDR3 has 13 residues. The CDR3 spells CSVGDRSMTEAFF. CDR3 in DNA: TGCAGCGTGGGGGACAGGTCGATGACTGAAGCTTTCTTT.

In the case of this clonotype: A much larger clone differs by one base, so this may be a read error. The chain employs TRBV5-5 and TRBJ1-6; D not certain. The CDR3 totals 15 residues. Looked up from germline, CDR1 is SGHKS and CDR2 is YYEKEE (reference sequence). This chain's CDR3 is CASSLGEKRNSPPHF. The CDR3 DNA follows: TGCGCCAGCAGCTTGGGTGAGAAGCGGAATTCACCCCCCCACTTT.

This clonotype was seen many times. The chain is built from TRBV19 and TRBJ1-1; 7 nucleotides align to TRBD1. Germline V gene data show CDR1 as LNHDA and CDR2 as SQIVND (reference sequence). The CDR3 covers 15 residues. The V segment lost 4 bases and the J segment 3 bases; nucleotides outside the gene matches: 8. The CDR3 loop reads CASSTSTGVHTEAFF. The CDR3 DNA sequence: TGTGCCAGTAGTACCTCCACAGGGGTCCACACTGAAGCTTTCTTT.

This clonotype was counted once. A single base is all that separates this from a far larger clone, so a read error is likely. The J gene is TRBJ2-1, the V gene TRBV11-3; D may be TRBD2 (5 bases). The CDR3 loop spans 16 amino acids. Germline V gene data show CDR1 as SGHNT and CDR2 as YENEEA. Trimming took 1 base from V and 7 from J, leaving 17 bases between them. The CDR3 bases are TGTGCCAGCAGCTTAGCTCGGCCTTTTCTAGCAAATGAGCAGTTCTTC. As protein: CASSLARPFLANEQFF.

This clonotype was counted ten times or more. This chain joins TRBV27 and TRBJ1-1, with a weak D call TRBD1 (6 bases). This CDR3 comprises 14 residues. The germline V gene has CDR1 MNHEY and CDR2 SMNVEV (reference sequence). V was pared by 0 bases and J by 9 bases, with 14 bases between. The CDR3 DNA sequence: TGTGCCAGCAGTTTATCCTGGACAGCCATACAAGCTTTCTTT. Encoded protein: CASSLSWTAIQAFF.